These 2 T cell receptor beta chains originate from one sample sequenced in a study of metastatic and nonmetastatic thyroid tumors. All patients reached thyroid surgery having received no treatment beforehand. TCRdb reassembled clones from the PCR reads with MiXCR. The table lists 40,000 or so clones, less than 50% of them singletons, with about 24% in the top ten. Sequencing was carried out using tumor tissue. The receptors were sampled from a male donor with papillary thyroid cancer or a benign thyroid nodule (not recorded which). Some clones in this sample may be carry-over from other donors' samples.

This clone is a singleton in its sample. The chain couples TRBV19 to TRBJ2-1; D ambiguous. The V end was cut by 6 bases, the J end by 4 bases, with 10 bases between. The CDR3 runs to 13 residues. Per germline, CDR1 LNHDA and CDR2 SQIVND (reference sequence). The DNA for the CDR3 is TGTGCCAGTAGGCCGACGGAGTACAATGAGCAGTTCTTC. Translating gives CASRPTEYNEQFF.

This clone has a count of ten or more. The chain joins TRBV7-9 to TRBJ1-1; D not resolved. CDR3 length equals 13 residues. Germline V gene lookup returns CDR1 SEHNR and CDR2 FQNEAQ (reference sequence). Between the trimmed V and J ends, which lost 5 bases and 6 bases, there was a span of 13 bases. The CDR3 DNA follows: TGTGCCAGCAGCCCGGTATCAGCTCCTGAAGCTTTCTTT. Its protein product is CASSPVSAPEAFF. Filled out from reference TRBV7-9 and TRBJ1-1, the complete variable domain reads DTGVSQNPRHKITKRGQNVTFRCDPISEHNRLYWYRQTLGQGPEFLTYFQNEAQLEKSRLLSDRFSAERPKGSFSTLEIQRTEQGDSAMYLCASSPVSAPEAFFGQGTRLTVV.